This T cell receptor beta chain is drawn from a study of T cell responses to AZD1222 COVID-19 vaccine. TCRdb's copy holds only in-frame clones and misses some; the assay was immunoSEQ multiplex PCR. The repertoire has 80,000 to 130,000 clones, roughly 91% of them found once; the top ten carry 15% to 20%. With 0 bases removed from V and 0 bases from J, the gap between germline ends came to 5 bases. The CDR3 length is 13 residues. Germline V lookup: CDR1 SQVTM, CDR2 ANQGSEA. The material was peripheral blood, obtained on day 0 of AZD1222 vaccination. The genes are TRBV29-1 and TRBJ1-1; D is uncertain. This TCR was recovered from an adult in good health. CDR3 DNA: TGCAGCGTTGAAGATGGGCTGAACACTGAAGCTTTCTTT. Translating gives CSVEDGLNTEAFF.